Reported below is one TCR beta chain. This table comes from immunoSEQ multiplex PCR, and its TCRdb copy is limited to in-frame clones, with some not included. The sample contains some 63,000 clones, approximately 79% of which appear only once. This sample is part of a study of blood T cell repertoires in COVID-19. Study details: The study drew acute and convalescent COVID-19 samples from the United States, Italy and Spain. T cells, B-cell-depleted T cells, or PBMCs provided the cDNA or gDNA that served as material.

V lost 4 bases, J lost 6 bases, and 9 bases stayed unmatched. This CDR3 spans 16 amino acids. Germline V gene sequence: CDR1 MNHNY, CDR2 SVGAGI (reference sequence). Sequencing used peripheral blood. This receptor was taken from a human donor in a cohort sampled during active COVID-19. The gene calls are TRBV6-6 and TRBJ2-5; the match to TRBD2 covers 12 bases. This chain's CDR3 is CASSFRLAGVDKTQYF. The CDR3 bases are TGTGCCAGCAGTTTCCGACTAGCGGGAGTCGATAAGACCCAGTACTTC.